The present TCR beta chain was sequenced within a study of T cell repertoires in cytomegalovirus infection (dated by TCRdb to about 2019). Some background on the complete study: Donor HLA type was relevant to the analysis, because carriage of CMV infection together with the matching HLA type was indicated by public TCR beta signatures. Study-wide conclusions, independent of this receptor: In both this cohort and an independent cohort of 350 to 400 donors, the cumulative frequency of public TCR beta family members distinguished carriers of CMV infection plus the relevant HLA type. The ex vivo response was dominated by HLA-C-restricted CMV-specific TCR beta clonotypes, and the single most frequent clonotype in two of eight donors was supplied by these HLA-C-restricted clonotypes.

This clonotype appeared a few times. The antigen this receptor binds is unknown. The input lacks base qualities; no much larger clone sits a single base away. Instrument on record: Illumina HiSeq 1500. Clones were called with MiXCR by TCRdb after fastp trimmed the public reads at Q25, and only in-frame beta chains were retained. All rows with the same CDR3 protein become a single entry with the most common DNA and genes. For this sample there are around 300,000 distinct CDR3 sequences; 8% to 10% appear just once. Clones ranked in the top ten supply about 4.5% of the sample. CDR1 DFQATT and CDR2 SNEGSKA were looked up in the germline V gene (reference sequence). Germline trimming: 2 bases from V, 7 bases from J; junction bases outside gene matches: 12. Counted from cysteine to phenylalanine, this CDR3 has 15 amino acids. CDR3 DNA only is kept here, 45 bases in frame from base 1.

The source of this sequence is a human donor in good health (CMV status not recorded). Some clones in this sample may be carry-over from other donors' samples. This chain is built from TRBV20-1 and TRBJ2-7; 9 middle bases align to TRBD2. The sample consisted of PBMCs. The DNA sequence follows: TGCAGTGCTAGAACGGCGGGAGGGCTGAAGGGAGAGCAGTACTTC. Translated, it reads CSARTAGGLKGEQYF.